This T cell receptor beta chain derives from a study of T cell responses to AZD1222 COVID-19 vaccine. TCRdb's copy holds only in-frame clones and misses some; the assay was immunoSEQ multiplex PCR. The sample yields 150,000 to 200,000 clones, 80% to 95% seen once. This sample comprised peripheral blood, obtained on day 0 of AZD1222 vaccination. The TCR was taken from an adult in good health.

CDR3 residues: CASSLGSGTNTEAFF. CDR3 nucleotides: TGTGCCAGCAGCTTAGGATCAGGGACGAACACTGAAGCTTTCTTT. The rearrangement links TRBV11-3 to TRBJ1-1; D may be TRBD1 (5 bases). The length of the CDR3 is 15 residues. The germline V gene has CDR1 SGHNT and CDR2 YENEEA. Trimming took 1 base from V and 1 from J, leaving 10 bases between them.